One sample yielded the 10 T cell receptor beta chains listed below, sequenced in a study of OX40 agonist ivuxolimab in advanced cancers. Method: immunoSEQ multiplex PCR; TCRdb's copy keeps in-frame clones and lacks some. The data hold more than 65,000 clones, with about 85% observed a single time. The sample was CD4+ or CD8+ T cells sorted from blood, taken in a trial of the OX40 agonist ivuxolimab. The source of these receptors is an adult with an advanced solid tumor such as melanoma, head and neck, liver or kidney cancer.

The chain employs TRBV25-1 and TRBJ1-1; no definite D call. Trimming took off 4 bases at V and 0 bases at J, with 15 bases between the two ends. Germline assignment: CDR1 MGHDK and CDR2 SYGVNS. The CDR3 contains 16 residues. This chain's CDR3 is CASSGHAGRLNTEAFF. In nucleotides, the CDR3 is TGTGCCAGCAGTGGGCACGCTGGCAGGCTGAACACTGAAGCTTTCTTT. Drawing the rest from reference TRBV25-1 and TRBJ1-1, the complete variable domain is EADIYQTPRYLVIGTGKKITLECSQTMGHDKMYWYQQDPGMELHLIHYSYGVNSTEKGDLSSESTVSRIRTEHFPLTLESARPSHTSQYLCASSGHAGRLNTEAFFGQGTRLTVV.

The rearrangement joins TRBV15 to TRBJ1-3, with D possibly matching TRBD1 (5 bases). CDR1 is LNHNV and CDR2 is YYDKDF in the germline V gene (reference sequence). The CDR3 covers 14 residues. The V gene lost 5 bases and the J gene lost 0 bases, with 8 bases spanning the gap. In DNA form, the CDR3 reads TGTGCCACCAGCTACGACAGCTCTGGAAACACCATATATTTT. Protein sequence: CATSYDSSGNTIYF.

The CDR3 DNA reads TGTGCCAGCTCCCTCCTAGAGGACACCATATATTTT. Translated: CASSLLEDTIYF. V gene TRBV18 combines with J gene TRBJ1-3, with unresolved D. Trimming removed 6 bases from V and 8 bases from J, with 11 bases in between. The germline CDR1 and CDR2 sequences are KGHSH and LQKENI. This CDR3 region has 12 residues.

J is TRBJ2-3 and V is TRBV6-5, with D unclear. V dropped 2 bases and J dropped 1 base, with 7 bases sitting between them. The CDR3 loop spans 14 amino acids. The germline CDR1 and CDR2 sequences are MNHEY and SVGAGI. Written as DNA, the CDR3 is TGTGCCAGCAGTTACCGGTTTGGCACAGATACGCAGTATTTT. Amino acids: CASSYRFGTDTQYF.

This sequence joins TRBV7-2 and TRBJ2-7; a possible D gene is TRBD2 (6 bases). The CDR3 is 15 amino acids. V was clipped by 5 bases and J by 1 base, with 15 bases between them. The germline CDR1 and CDR2 sequences are SGHTA and FQGNSA. This chain's CDR3 is CASSESQRGSYEQYF. CDR3 DNA: TGTGCCAGCAGCGAGTCGCAACGGGGGTCCTACGAGCAGTACTTC.

The chain couples TRBV14 to TRBJ2-2; maybe TRBD1 (5 bases). The V gene's germline CDR1 is SGHDN and CDR2 FVKESK. V lost 2 bases, J lost 4 bases, and 8 bases lay in between. The CDR3 contains 14 residues. CDR3 bases: TGTGCCAGCAGCCAACAGGGCAGCACCGGGGAGCTGTTTTTT. The encoded protein is CASSQQGSTGELFF.

This clone was seen just once. This chain connects TRBV7-8 to TRBJ1-1, with TRBD1 as a possible D gene (5 bases). V dropped 4 bases and J dropped 13 bases, with 22 bases sitting between them. The CDR3 is 14 amino acids. Germline CDR1 is SGHVS and CDR2 is FQNEAQ. CDR3 sequence (DNA): TGTGCCAGCAGCTCCCGTACGGGGCCCGAGGGTGGTTTCTTT. This translates into CASSSRTGPEGGFF. Filled out from reference TRBV7-8 and TRBJ1-1, the complete variable domain reads GAGVSQSPRYKVAKRGQDVALRCDPISGHVSLFWYQQALGQGPEFLTYFQNEAQLDKSGLPSDRFFAERPEGSVSTLKIQRTQQEDSAVYLCASSSRTGPEGGFFGQGTRLTVV.

The chain carries TRBV10-3 and TRBJ2-5; D might be TRBD2 (6 bases). In germline, CDR1 is ENHRY, CDR2 SYGVKD. This CDR3 comprises 14 residues. V lost 4 bases, J lost 5 bases, and 14 bases lay in between. CDR3 in amino acids: CAISGGGVGETQYF. CDR3 nucleotide sequence: TGTGCCATCAGTGGGGGCGGGGTCGGGGAGACCCAGTACTTC.

The chain combines TRBV7-9 with TRBJ1-1; D gene ambiguous. The CDR3 consists of 12 residues. Germline lookup yields CDR1 SEHNR and CDR2 FQNEAQ (reference sequence). V was trimmed by 4 bases and J by 6 bases, leaving 9 bases between them. CDR3 loop: CASSSTISEAFF. The CDR3 DNA sequence: TGTGCCAGCAGCTCTACAATATCTGAAGCTTTCTTT.

The chain joins TRBV7-2 to TRBJ1-1, with a possible D match to TRBD1 (5 bases). Germline CDR1 is SGHTA and CDR2 is FQGNSA. The V end was cut by 5 bases, the J end by 5 bases, with 21 bases between. This CDR3 has 16 residues. CDR3 loop: CASSPGLTQGWTEAFF. The CDR3 coding sequence is TGTGCCAGCAGCCCAGGATTAACGCAGGGTTGGACTGAAGCTTTCTTT.